Shown below are 21 T cell receptor beta chains from a single sample sequenced in a study of cytomegalovirus exposure and HLA in healthy donors. Data came from immunoSEQ multiplex PCR; TCRdb stores just in-frame clones and leaves some out. The data contain about 360,000 clones, around 86% of them seen just once; the ten biggest clones take up roughly 0.83%. The sequenced sample consisted of PBMCs. The receptors were sampled from a woman between 18 and 29 years old in good health and CMV-seronegative.

The V gene is TRBV12-5, the J gene TRBJ2-1; TRBD2 might be the D (6 bases). The germline V and J ends were trimmed by 6 bases and 3 bases, with 9 bases remaining between them. Germline assignment: CDR1 LGHNT and CDR2 FRNRAP. CDR3 size: 13 residues. CDR3 protein: CASGGTGYNEQFF. DNA for the CDR3: TGTGCTAGTGGCGGGACTGGCTACAATGAGCAGTTCTTC.

The CDR3 nucleotides are TGTGCCAGCAGTGAGCCCAGTAGGAAGGAGCCCTATGGCTACACCTTC. Protein: CASSEPSRKEPYGYTF. The chain uses TRBV2 and TRBJ1-2; unclear D gene. The germline gives CDR1 SNHLY, CDR2 FYNNEI. The length of the CDR3 is 16 residues. Trimming shortened V by 3 bases and J by 4 bases, and 18 bases separated the two germline ends.

The V gene is TRBV11-2, the J gene TRBJ1-6; 7 nucleotides agree with TRBD1. This CDR3 spans 17 amino acids. Germline CDR1 and CDR2: SGHAT and FQNNGV. The V gene end was trimmed by 1 base and the J gene end by 10 bases; junction bases not matched to a gene: 13. The CDR3 DNA reads TGTGCCAGCAGCTTAGGCCCGACAGGGATTTTTGGATCACCCCTCCACTTT. It codes for CASSLGPTGIFGSPLHF.

The genes are TRBV7-9 and TRBJ2-1; weak D call: TRBD1 (5 bases). The CDR3 consists of 16 residues. Germline V CDR1 and CDR2: SEHNR, FQNEAQ (reference sequence). Trimming cost V 1 base and J 7 bases, with 17 bases left between them. The CDR3 sequence is CASSLGYRTLLNEQFF. In nucleotides, the CDR3 is TGTGCCAGCAGCTTAGGGTACAGGACCCTACTGAATGAGCAGTTCTTC.

This rearrangement joins TRBV28 to TRBJ1-5; D perhaps matches TRBD1 (5 bases). CDR1 and CDR2 (germline): MDHEN, SYDVKM. The CDR3 spans 13 residues. Trimming took 9 bases from V and 3 from J, leaving 12 bases between them. CDR3 coding DNA: TGTGCCAGTTGGGGGAGGAACAATCAGCCCCAGCATTTT. Translated: CASWGRNNQPQHF.

The V gene is TRBV27, the J gene TRBJ2-7, with TRBD1 identical over 9 bases. V gave up 7 bases and J gave up 3 bases; unmatched junction bases: 10. The CDR3 covers 15 residues. From germline, CDR1 is MNHEY and CDR2 SMNVEV (reference sequence). The DNA for the CDR3 is TGTGCCAGCACCCCCCGGACAGGGGCGTTCTACGAGCAGTACTTC. Residues: CASTPRTGAFYEQYF.

CDR3 residues: CASIPEGAGANVLTF. Here the CDR3 DNA reads TGTGCCAGCATCCCCGAGGGAGCTGGGGCCAACGTCCTGACTTTC. The chain links TRBV28 to TRBJ2-6; maybe TRBD2 (5 bases). The germline V gene has CDR1 MDHEN and CDR2 SYDVKM. The V and J ends lost 7 bases and 2 bases respectively, with 12 bases between them. This CDR3 spans 15 amino acids.

CDR3 sequence (DNA): TGTGCCAGCAGTTCGGGGAGGGCGCGGGAGCAGTACTTC. Its translation: CASSSGRAREQYF. The chain couples TRBV27 to TRBJ2-7; 7 positions match TRBD2. V lost 4 bases, J lost 7 bases, and 7 bases stayed unmatched. The CDR3 loop spans 13 amino acids. Germline lookup yields CDR1 MNHEY and CDR2 SMNVEV (reference sequence).

The J gene is TRBJ2-5, the V gene TRBV9; D remains ambiguous. Deletions cut 3 bases from V and 1 base from J, with 7 bases between. The CDR3 runs to 13 residues. Germline loops: CDR1 SGDLS, CDR2 YYNGEE. The CDR3 DNA is TGTGCCAGCAGCGGGCCCTTCCAAGAGACCCAGTACTTC. Protein: CASSGPFQETQYF.

The V gene is TRBV5-1, the J gene TRBJ1-3; no definite D call. The length of the CDR3 is 16 residues. Germline values: CDR1 SGHRS, CDR2 YFSETQ. V lost 0 bases and J 2 bases, leaving 12 bases between the germline ends. The DNA of the CDR3 is TGCGCCAGCAGCTTGGCCAGAGCGTCCCCTGGAAACACCATATATTTT. Amino acids: CASSLARASPGNTIYF.

The V and J genes are TRBV7-9 and TRBJ2-1; 13 bases line up with TRBD2. V shed 5 bases, J shed 9 bases, and the junction held 7 bases outside the gene matches. CDR1 is SEHNR and CDR2 is FQNEAQ in the germline V gene (reference sequence). This CDR3 has 15 amino acids. The CDR3: CASSRTSGSLSEQFF. CDR3 coding DNA: TGTGCCAGCAGCCGGACTAGCGGGAGTCTTAGTGAGCAGTTCTTC.

This chain joins TRBV29-1 and TRBJ2-1; 13 positions agree with TRBD2. The trim removed 6 bases at V and 9 bases at J, leaving 14 bases unmatched. The CDR3 is made up of 16 amino acids. Germline assignment: CDR1 SQVTM and CDR2 ANQGSEA. The chain's CDR3 is CSVGGTSGNPRSEQFF. CDR3 coding DNA: TGCAGCGTGGGGGGGACTAGCGGGAACCCCCGCAGTGAGCAGTTCTTC.

The genes are TRBV14 and TRBJ1-2, with a tentative D call TRBD1 (6 bases). The CDR3 consists of 16 residues. V lost 0 bases to trimming and J lost 4 bases, with 15 bases between them. Per germline, CDR1 SGHDN and CDR2 FVKESK. The DNA of the CDR3 is TGTGCCAGCAGCCAAGATTTAATAGACAGGCCCTATGGCTACACCTTC. Amino acid sequence: CASSQDLIDRPYGYTF.

V gene TRBV28 combines with J gene TRBJ2-7; 9 bases are shared with TRBD2. The V segment lost 3 bases and the J segment 1 base; nucleotides outside the gene matches: 13. There are 18 residues in the CDR3. CDR1 and CDR2 from the germline V gene are MDHEN and SYDVKM. CDR3 residues: CASSFPSTTSGPSYEQYF. DNA for the CDR3: TGTGCCAGCAGTTTCCCTTCCACGACTAGCGGCCCTTCCTACGAGCAGTACTTC.

The chain employs TRBV7-9 and TRBJ2-7; D uncertain. This CDR3 contains 12 residues. Per germline, CDR1 SEHNR and CDR2 FQNEAQ (reference sequence). Trimming pared 3 bases from V and 7 bases from J, leaving 10 bases between. For the CDR3, the DNA is TGTGCCAGCAGCTTCGACTTTTATGAGCAGTACTTC. The encoded protein is CASSFDFYEQYF. Drawing the rest from reference TRBV7-9 and TRBJ2-7, the complete variable domain is DTGVSQNPRHKITKRGQNVTFRCDPISEHNRLYWYRQTLGQGPEFLTYFQNEAQLEKSRLLSDRFSAERPKGSFSTLEIQRTEQGDSAMYLCASSFDFYEQYFGPGTRLTVT.

The CDR3 DNA follows: TGTGCCAGCAGTGACTGGGCAGGGGAAGACTATGGCTACACCTTC. It specifies CASSDWAGEDYGYTF. The chain couples TRBV6-4 to TRBJ1-2, with D maybe TRBD1 (6 bases). CDR1 is MRHNA, CDR2 SNTAGT, per germline. The ends were cut back, 1 base at V and 3 bases at J, with 12 bases in the middle. This CDR3 is 15 amino acids long.

A word on this clone: Other DNA variants within this sample encode the same CDR3. CDR3 DNA: TGTGCCAGCAGCTTAGCAGGCGACAGAACCTACGAGCAGTACTTC. Translation: CASSLAGDRTYEQYF. The chain carries TRBV11-2 and TRBJ2-7, with D perhaps TRBD1 (5 bases). The CDR3 runs 15 residues. Germline V CDR1 and CDR2: SGHAT, FQNNGV. Trimming removed 1 base from V and 2 bases from J, with 12 bases in between.

The chain couples TRBV28 to TRBJ2-7; possibly TRBD2 for D (6 bases). This CDR3 comprises 13 residues. V was trimmed by 6 bases and J by 5 bases, leaving 14 bases between them. In germline, CDR1 is MDHEN, CDR2 SYDVKM. The CDR3 region is CASSPPGRNEQYF. The CDR3 bases are TGTGCCAGCAGCCCCCCAGGGAGGAACGAGCAGTACTTC.

This sequence joins TRBV6-6 and TRBJ2-2; 7 positions match TRBD1. With 0 bases clipped from V and 5 bases from J, the junction kept 6 bases outside the gene matches. Germline CDR1 reads MNHNY; CDR2 reads SVGAGI (reference sequence). CDR3 length: 16 residues. CDR3 loop: CASSYSDRVGTGELFF. CDR3 coding DNA: TGTGCCAGCAGTTACTCTGACAGGGTGGGAACCGGGGAGCTGTTTTTT.

V and J are TRBV2 and TRBJ2-7; weak D call: TRBD2 (6 bases). The CDR3 spans 14 residues. CDR1 and CDR2 (germline): SNHLY, FYNNEI. V was trimmed by 5 bases and J by 3 bases, leaving 14 bases between them. CDR3 protein: CASSSGSDGYEQYF. CDR3 DNA sequence: TGTGCCAGCAGTTCCGGGAGTGATGGCTACGAGCAGTACTTC.

The gene calls are TRBV4-1 and TRBJ2-7; 8 nucleotides align to TRBD2. CDR3 length: 14 residues. Germline values: CDR1 MGHRA, CDR2 YSYEKL. Trimming took 2 bases from V and 4 from J; bases not matched to a gene: 4. The CDR3 is CASSQSGSPYEQYF. CDR3 sequence (DNA): TGCGCCAGCAGCCAAAGCGGGAGTCCGTACGAGCAGTACTTC.